Detailed here is one T cell receptor beta chain. Its antigen is unknown. The table came from immunoSEQ multiplex PCR; TCRdb's copy has only in-frame clones and leaves some out. The sample has 10,000 to 11,000 clones; over 70% are singletons. CDR3 length: 17 residues. CDR1 and CDR2 from the germline V gene are SEHNR and FQNEAQ (reference sequence). After removal of 0 bases from V and 2 bases from J, the junction contained 6 bases not matched to a gene. This sample was taken from a study of CD4 T cells in relation to SARS-CoV-2 and coronaviruses. Study context: ViraFEST: roughly 10-day antigen culture of PBMCs, then TCR beta CDR3 sequencing.

CD4+ T cells from unexposed donors were obtained before the COVID-19 pandemic (2011-2018). CD4+ T cells were isolated from the cells after roughly 11 days of culture. The sequence derives from a human donor in good health. The rearrangement uses TRBV7-9 and TRBJ2-3, with 9 positions matching TRBD2. Specimen: CD4+ T cells from PBMCs, cultured in vitro. CDR3 coding DNA: TGTGCCAGCAGCTTAGCGGCCGGGACTAGCATCACAGATACGCAGTATTTT. Protein sequence: CASSLAAGTSITDTQYF. The complete variable domain, with remaining parts taken from reference TRBV7-9 and TRBJ2-3, reads DTGVSQNPRHKITKRGQNVTFRCDPISEHNRLYWYRQTLGQGPEFLTYFQNEAQLEKSRLLSDRFSAERPKGSFSTLEIQRTEQGDSAMYLCASSLAAGTSITDTQYFGPGTRLTVL.